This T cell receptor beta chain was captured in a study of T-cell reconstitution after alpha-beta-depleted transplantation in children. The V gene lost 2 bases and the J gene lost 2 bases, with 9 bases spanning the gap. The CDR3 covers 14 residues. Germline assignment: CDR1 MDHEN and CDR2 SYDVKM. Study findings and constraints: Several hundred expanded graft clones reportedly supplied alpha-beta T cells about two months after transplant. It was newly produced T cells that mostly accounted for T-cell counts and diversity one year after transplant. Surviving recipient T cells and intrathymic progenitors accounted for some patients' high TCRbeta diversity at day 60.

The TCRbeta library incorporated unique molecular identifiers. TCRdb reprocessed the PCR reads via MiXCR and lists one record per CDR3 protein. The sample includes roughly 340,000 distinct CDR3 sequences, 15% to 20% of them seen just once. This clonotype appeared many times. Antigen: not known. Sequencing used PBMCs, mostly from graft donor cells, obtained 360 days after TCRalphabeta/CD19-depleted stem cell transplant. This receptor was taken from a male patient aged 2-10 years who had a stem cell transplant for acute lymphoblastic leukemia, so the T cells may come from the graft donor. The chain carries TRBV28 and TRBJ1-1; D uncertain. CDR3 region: CASSLVRGNTEAFF. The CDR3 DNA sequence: TGTGCCAGCAGTTTAGTGCGGGGAAACACTGAAGCTTTCTTT. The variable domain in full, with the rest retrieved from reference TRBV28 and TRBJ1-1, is DVKVTQSSRYLVKRTGEKVFLECVQDMDHENMFWYRQDPGLGLRLIYFSYDVKMKEKGDIPEGYSVSREKKERFSLILESASTNQTSMYLCASSLVRGNTEAFFGQGTRLTVV.